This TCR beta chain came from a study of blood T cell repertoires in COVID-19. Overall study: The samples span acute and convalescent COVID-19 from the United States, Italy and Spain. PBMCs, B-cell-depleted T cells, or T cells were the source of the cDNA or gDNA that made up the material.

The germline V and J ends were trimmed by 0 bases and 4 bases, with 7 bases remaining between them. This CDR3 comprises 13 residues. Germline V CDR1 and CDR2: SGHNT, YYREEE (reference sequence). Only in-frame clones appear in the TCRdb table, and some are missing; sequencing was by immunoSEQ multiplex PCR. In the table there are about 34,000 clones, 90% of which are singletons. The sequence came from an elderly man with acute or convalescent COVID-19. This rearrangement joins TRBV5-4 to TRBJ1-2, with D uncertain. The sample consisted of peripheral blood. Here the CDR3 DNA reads TGTGCCAGCAGCTTGGACAGCCGCTATGGCTACACCTTC. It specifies CASSLDSRYGYTF. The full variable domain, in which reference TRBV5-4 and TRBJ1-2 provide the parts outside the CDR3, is ETGVTQSPTHLIKTRGQQVTLRCSSQSGHNTVSWYQQALGQGPQFIFQYYREEENGRGNFPPRFSGLQFPNYSSELNVNALELDDSALYLCASSLDSRYGYTFGSGTRLTVV.